The following is a TCR beta chain sequence with its context. What it recognizes is unknown. This specimen belongs to a study of T cells in localized non-small cell lung cancer. Findings and limits, study-wide: Greater T cell density in blood accompanied longer overall survival. Tumor trailed uninvolved adjacent lung in T cell clonality, which peaked there. Since sequencing was restricted to only one region of the tumor, intratumor heterogeneity remains a possibility. Median detection of top 100 tumor clones in adjacent lung was approximately 50 clones.

Clones were read by immunoSEQ multiplex PCR, and TCRdb kept only the in-frame ones, dropping some. The repertoire holds 45,000 to 60,000 clones, with around three quarters as singletons. The CDR3 totals 12 residues. Germline V CDR1 and CDR2: MDHEN, SYDVKM. V dropped 5 bases and J dropped 8 bases, with 9 bases sitting between them. The material sequenced was PBMCs, taken before any cancer treatment. This rearrangement joins TRBV28 to TRBJ1-4; D gene unclear. The TCR comes from a woman aged 40-75 years with stage II lung adenocarcinoma. The chain's CDR3 is CASSPVSEKLFF. For the CDR3, the DNA is TGTGCCAGCAGTCCCGTTTCCGAAAAACTGTTTTTT.